The rows below give T cell receptor beta chains drawn from one sample of a study of OX40 agonist ivuxolimab in advanced cancers. Assay: immunoSEQ multiplex PCR; the TCRdb copy retains only in-frame clones and omits some. Of approximately 81,000 clones in the sample, more than 70% were seen once. The specimen comprised CD4+ or CD8+ T cells sorted from blood, sampled in a trial of the OX40 agonist ivuxolimab. The origin of the receptors is an adult with an advanced solid tumor such as melanoma, head and neck, liver or kidney cancer. The CDR3 runs from the conserved cysteine through the conserved F or W. D genes are given only for firm matches. Clone size appears in some rows only: once, few, many, or a class for an expanded clone.

J	D	V	size	DNA	CDR3
TRBJ2-1	TRBD2	TRBV11-1	.	TGTGCCAGCAGCCCCAGCGGGGGAGCTTTCACCTACAATGAGCAGTTCTTC	CASSPSGGAFTYNEQFF
TRBJ1-2	.	TRBV5-1	.	TGCGCCAGCAGCTCCTTTCGGGAGGCTGGCTACACCTTC	CASSSFREAGYTF
TRBJ2-6	.	TRBV4-3	.	TGCGCCAGCAGCCAATTGGGGACTGGGGCCAACGTCCTGACTTTC	CASSQLGTGANVLTF
TRBJ1-2	.	TRBV5-6	.	TGTGCCAGCAGCTTGGCAGGGGCTGGCAGGGACTATGGCTACACCTTC	CASSLAGAGRDYGYTF
TRBJ1-5	.	TRBV6-5	once	TGTGCCAGCAGTTCGGCGGGCAATCAGCCCCAGCATTTT	CASSSAGNQPQHF
TRBJ2-7	.	TRBV2	.	TGTGCCAGCAGTCCAAGTGGTGCTGGTTTCGAGCAGTACTTC	CASSPSGAGFEQYF
TRBJ2-5	TRBD1	TRBV2	.	TGTGCCAGCACCGGGACAGGGGGCGGTGAGACCCAGTACTTC	CASTGTGGGETQYF
TRBJ1-6	.	TRBV7-9	.	TGTGCCAGCAGCTTGGCTACAGGGTCGGACACCCTCCACTTT	CASSLATGSDTLHF
TRBJ1-2	.	TRBV7-9	.	TGTGCCAGCAGCCCACAGGGATACGGGAAGTATGGCTACACCTTC	CASSPQGYGKYGYTF
TRBJ1-2	.	TRBV5-1	.	TGCGCCAGCAGCGAATGGGACACTGACTATGGCTACACCTTC	CASSEWDTDYGYTF
TRBJ1-1	.	TRBV5-4	few	TGTGCCAGCAGCTTGGAGCGTGAAGCTTTCTTT	CASSLEREAFF
TRBJ2-5	TRBD2	TRBV4-3	.	TGCGCCAGCAGCCAAGTTGGACTAGCGGGGGGGCGGGAGACCCAGTACTTC	CASSQVGLAGGRETQYF
TRBJ1-3	.	TRBV5-6	.	TGTGCCAGCAGCTTCCCATTGGGGACTGGAAACACCATATATTTT	CASSFPLGTGNTIYF
TRBJ2-3	.	TRBV5-1	.	TGCGCCAGCAGCTTAGGCCTAGTAGGCACAGATACGCAGTATTTT	CASSLGLVGTDTQYF
TRBJ1-2	.	TRBV29-1	.	TGCAGCGTTGCCGCGGGCTACACCTTC	CSVAAGYTF
TRBJ1-1	.	TRBV6-1	once	TGTGCCAGCAAAAGACCCGAGGGGACTGAAGCTTTCTTT	CASKRPEGTEAFF
TRBJ1-1	.	TRBV2	.	TGTGCCAGCAGTGCGGAGGTCGGTAACACTGAAGCTTTCTTT	CASSAEVGNTEAFF
TRBJ1-6	.	TRBV28	.	TGTGCCAGCAGTTTAGGCCAGCTCTATAATTCACCCCTCCACTTT	CASSLGQLYNSPLHF
TRBJ1-2	TRBD1	TRBV5-1	.	TGCGCCAGCAGCTTGGCAGGGGGCTATGGCTACACCTTC	CASSLAGGYGYTF
TRBJ2-7	.	TRBV18	.	TGTGCCAGCTCACCATCCGTCTCCGAGCAGTACTTC	CASSPSVSEQYF
TRBJ2-1	.	TRBV10-3	.	TGTGCCATCAGTGCCCTATATCAGGGCGGCGATGAGCAGTTCTTC	CAISALYQGGDEQFF
TRBJ1-1	TRBD1	TRBV10-2	.	TGCGCCAGCAGGGACAGGGAGGCGACTGAAGCTTTCTTT	CASRDREATEAFF
TRBJ1-2	.	TRBV7-3	.	TGTGCCAGCAGCTTAACGTCGGGATATGGCTACACCTTC	CASSLTSGYGYTF
TRBJ2-3	.	TRBV9	few	TGTGCCAGCAGCGGCTTGAGAGGGCGGGATACGCAGTATTTT	CASSGLRGRDTQYF
TRBJ1-5	.	TRBV7-9	.	TGTGCCAGCAGCTTTGGGGCGGCCGATAATCAGCCCCAGCATTTT	CASSFGAADNQPQHF
TRBJ2-1	.	TRBV5-4	.	TGTGCCAGCAGCTTTTCGAGGGGGGCAATATCTGAGCAGTTCTTC	CASSFSRGAISEQFF
TRBJ1-2	.	TRBV10-3	.	TGTGCCATCAGTGAGCTAGGCTATGGCTACACCTTC	CAISELGYGYTF
TRBJ2-1	TRBD2	TRBV5-6	few	TGTGCCAGCAGCCCGCAGGCGGTGGGGGGGAGACTCAATGAGCAGTTCTTC	CASSPQAVGGRLNEQFF
TRBJ2-6	TRBD1	TRBV5-1	.	TGCGCCAGCAGCAAGGACAGGGATCTCTCTGGGGCCAACGTCCTGACTTTC	CASSKDRDLSGANVLTF
TRBJ2-5	.	TRBV6-1	.	TGTGCCAGCAGTGCTGACTGGGAGACCCAGTACTTC	CASSADWETQYF
TRBJ1-1	.	TRBV5-8	.	TGTGCCAGCAGCTTGAACGCAAACACTGAAGCTTTCTTT	CASSLNANTEAFF
TRBJ1-1	.	TRBV5-1	.	TGCGCCAGCAGCGGGGGACGGCTCATGAACACTGAAGCTTTCTTT	CASSGGRLMNTEAFF
TRBJ1-2	.	TRBV19	.	TGTGCCAGTAAACAAGGACAGAACTATGGCTACACCTTC	CASKQGQNYGYTF
TRBJ2-2	.	TRBV18	.	TGTGCCAGCTCAAACAGGGTGAACACCGGGGAGCTGTTTTTT	CASSNRVNTGELFF
TRBJ1-3	.	TRBV12-5	.	TGTGCTAGTGGTTTGGGTACTCCCGGGACTCCTGGAAACACCATATATTTT	CASGLGTPGTPGNTIYF
TRBJ2-7	TRBD1	TRBV18	.	TGTGCCAGCTCACCGCCGGGACAGGGCGATTACGAGCAGTACTTC	CASSPPGQGDYEQYF
TRBJ1-2	.	TRBV7-8	.	TGTGCCAGCAGCTTAGACAGCGCTCGGGCAGGGAAAAGTTCCTATGGCTACACCTTC	CASSLDSARAGKSSYGYTF
TRBJ2-3	.	TRBV18	.	TGTGCCAGCTCAAAGGACGTCACAGATACGCAGTATTTT	CASSKDVTDTQYF
TRBJ2-2	.	TRBV11-3	.	TGTGCCAGCAGCTTGGGCTCGAACACCGGGGAGCTGTTTTTT	CASSLGSNTGELFF
TRBJ2-2	.	TRBV5-1	.	TGCGCCAGCAACAAGGGAGAGGGCCCGAACACCGGGGAGCTGTTTTTT	CASNKGEGPNTGELFF
TRBJ2-7	.	TRBV6-6	.	TGTGCCAGCGTCCCCGGGACCTCCTACGAGCAGTACTTC	CASVPGTSYEQYF
TRBJ2-1	TRBD1	TRBV9	once	TGTGCCAGCACCCGACAGGGGTCTCCGATTAAGCAGTTCTTC	CASTRQGSPIKQFF